The clone carrying this T cell receptor beta chain appeared a single time. The sample comes from a study of technical replicates of blood from several donors. Profiling relied on immunoSEQ multiplex PCR, and the TCRdb table lists in-frame clones only, not all of them. The data show some 85,000 clones, around 94% seen once. Germline V gene data show CDR1 as SGHVS and CDR2 as FNYEAQ. CDR3 length equals 16 residues. V lost 5 bases and J lost 1; bases outside the gene matches: 9. The genes are TRBV7-6 and TRBJ2-7; 9 bases fit TRBD1. This TCR derives from a human donor in good health. Sequencing was carried out using T cells isolated from PBMCs. In nucleotides, the CDR3 is TGTGCCAGCAGCGCCCATGCCGGGACAGGGTCCTACGAGCAGTACTTC. This codes for CASSAHAGTGSYEQYF.